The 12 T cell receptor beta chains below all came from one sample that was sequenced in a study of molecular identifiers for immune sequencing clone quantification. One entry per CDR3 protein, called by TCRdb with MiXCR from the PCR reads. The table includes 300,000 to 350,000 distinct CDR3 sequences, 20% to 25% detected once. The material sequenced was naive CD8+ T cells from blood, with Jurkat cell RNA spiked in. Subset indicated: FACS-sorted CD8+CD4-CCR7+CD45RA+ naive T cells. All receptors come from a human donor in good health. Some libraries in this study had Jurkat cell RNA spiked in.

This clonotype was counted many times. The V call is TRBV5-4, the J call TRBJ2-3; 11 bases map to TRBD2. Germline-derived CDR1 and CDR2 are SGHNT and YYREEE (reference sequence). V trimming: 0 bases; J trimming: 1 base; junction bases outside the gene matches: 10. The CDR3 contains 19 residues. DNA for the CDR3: TGTGCCAGCAGCTTGGTTAGCGGGAGGGCCCGATCGGGCACAGATACGCAGTATTTT. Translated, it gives CASSLVSGRARSGTDTQYF.

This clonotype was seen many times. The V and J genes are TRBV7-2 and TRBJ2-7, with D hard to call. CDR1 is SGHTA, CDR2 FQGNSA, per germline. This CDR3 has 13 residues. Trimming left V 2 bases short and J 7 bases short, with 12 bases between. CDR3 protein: CASSLTGPREQYF. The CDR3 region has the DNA TGTGCCAGCAGCTTAACTGGCCCTAGGGAGCAGTACTTC.

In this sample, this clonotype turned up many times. The CDR3 DNA follows: TGTGCCAGCAGCCCGGAGCGGGAGGGGGTTAATGAGCAGTTCTTC. Protein sequence: CASSPEREGVNEQFF. V is TRBV7-9 and J is TRBJ2-1, with 10 bases identical to TRBD2. CDR1 and CDR2 (germline): SEHNR, FQNEAQ (reference sequence). With 5 bases clipped from V and 7 bases from J, the junction kept 8 bases outside the gene matches. There are 15 residues in the CDR3.

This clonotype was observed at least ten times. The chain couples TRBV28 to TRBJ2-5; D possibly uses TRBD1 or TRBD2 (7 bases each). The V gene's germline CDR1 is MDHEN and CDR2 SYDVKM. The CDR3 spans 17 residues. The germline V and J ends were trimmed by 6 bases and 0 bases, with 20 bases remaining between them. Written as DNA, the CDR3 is TGTGCCAGCAGAGTTAAGGGGCAGGGGGGGTACCAAGAGACCCAGTACTTC. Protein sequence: CASRVKGQGGYQETQYF. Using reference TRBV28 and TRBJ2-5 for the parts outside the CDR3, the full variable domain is DVKVTQSSRYLVKRTGEKVFLECVQDMDHENMFWYRQDPGLGLRLIYFSYDVKMKEKGDIPEGYSVSREKKERFSLILESASTNQTSMYLCASRVKGQGGYQETQYFGPGTRLLVL.

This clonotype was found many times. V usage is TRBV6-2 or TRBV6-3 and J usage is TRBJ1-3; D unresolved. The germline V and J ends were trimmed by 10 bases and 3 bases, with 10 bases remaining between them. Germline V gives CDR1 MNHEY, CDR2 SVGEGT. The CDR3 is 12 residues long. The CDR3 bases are TGTGCCACCGAGACCCTTGGAAACACCATATATTTT. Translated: CATETLGNTIYF.

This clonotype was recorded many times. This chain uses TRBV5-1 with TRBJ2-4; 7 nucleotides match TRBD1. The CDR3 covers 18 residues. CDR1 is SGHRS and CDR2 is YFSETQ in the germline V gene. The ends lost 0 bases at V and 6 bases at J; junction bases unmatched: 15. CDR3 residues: CASSLVPDRVVTRNIQYF. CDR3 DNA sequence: TGCGCCAGCAGCTTGGTCCCCGACAGGGTGGTCACCCGAAACATTCAGTACTTC.

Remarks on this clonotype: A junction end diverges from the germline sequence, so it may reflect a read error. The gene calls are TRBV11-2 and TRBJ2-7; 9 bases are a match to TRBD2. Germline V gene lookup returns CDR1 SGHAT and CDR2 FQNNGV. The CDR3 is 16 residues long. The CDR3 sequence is CASSYSGGLKSYERYF. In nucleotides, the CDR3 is TGTGCCAGCAGCTACAGCGGGGGGCTTAAATCCTACGAGCGGTACTTC.

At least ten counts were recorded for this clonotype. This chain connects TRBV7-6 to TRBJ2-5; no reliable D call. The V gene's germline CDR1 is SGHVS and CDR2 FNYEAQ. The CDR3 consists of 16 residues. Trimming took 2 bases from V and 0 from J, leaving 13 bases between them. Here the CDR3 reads CASSLSIPEHQETQYF. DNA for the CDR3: TGTGCCAGCAGCTTATCAATCCCAGAGCACCAAGAGACCCAGTACTTC.

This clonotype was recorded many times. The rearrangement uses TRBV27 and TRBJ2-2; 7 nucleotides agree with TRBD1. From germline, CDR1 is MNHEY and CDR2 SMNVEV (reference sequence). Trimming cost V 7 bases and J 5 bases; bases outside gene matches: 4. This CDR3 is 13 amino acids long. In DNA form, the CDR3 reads TGTGCCAGCACCCCAGGGGGTACCGGGGAGCTGTTTTTT. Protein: CASTPGGTGELFF.

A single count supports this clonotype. CDR3 loop: CASSLPASGGPKRADTQYF. CDR3 coding DNA: TGTGCCAGCAGCCTGCCTGCTAGCGGGGGCCCGAAACGCGCAGATACGCAGTATTTT. The genes are TRBV7-9 and TRBJ2-3; 10 bases match TRBD2. This CDR3 has 19 residues. CDR1 SEHNR and CDR2 FQNEAQ come from the germline V gene (reference sequence). J gave up 4 bases and V 5 bases, and 18 bases lay outside the gene matches.

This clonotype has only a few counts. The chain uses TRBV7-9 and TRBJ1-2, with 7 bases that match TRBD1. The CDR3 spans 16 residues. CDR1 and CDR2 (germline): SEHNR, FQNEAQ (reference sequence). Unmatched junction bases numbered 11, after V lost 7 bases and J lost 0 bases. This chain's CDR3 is CASTGGGPLTNYGYTF. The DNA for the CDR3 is TGTGCCAGCACCGGAGGGGGCCCACTAACTAACTATGGCTACACCTTC.

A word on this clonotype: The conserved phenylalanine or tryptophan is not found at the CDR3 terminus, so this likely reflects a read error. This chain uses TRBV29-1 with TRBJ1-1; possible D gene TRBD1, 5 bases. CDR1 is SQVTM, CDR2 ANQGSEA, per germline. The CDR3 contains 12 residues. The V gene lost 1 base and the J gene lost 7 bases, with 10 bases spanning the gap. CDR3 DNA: TGCAGCGTTGAAGCAGGACAAAGTGAAGCTTTCTCT. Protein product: CSVEAGQSEAFS.